Shown below are 30 T cell receptor beta chains from a single sample sequenced in a study of cytomegalovirus exposure and HLA in healthy donors (dated 2017 in TCRdb). Library creation used the immunoSEQ multiplex PCR assay. For the multiplex PCR, a mixture combining 60 forward primers for TCR Vbeta segments and 13 reverse primers for TCR Jbeta segments was used. In TCRdb, the immuneACCESS table is reduced to in-frame sequences with V and J assigned. These tables do not hold every clone; where another copy was compared, an unresolved V gene accounts for under half, and the others remain unexplained. Within this sample are around 120,000 clones, with around 70% of them counted one time only. About 7.9% of the sample comes from the top ten. The sample comprised PBMCs. Receptors were obtained from a woman in her forties in good health and CMV-seropositive.

The chain has TRBV5-1 and TRBJ1-2; the D gene is possibly TRBD1 (5 bases). Germline assignment: CDR1 SGHRS and CDR2 YFSETQ. With 5 bases removed from V and 6 bases from J, the gap between germline ends came to 14 bases. The CDR3 sequence is 13 residues long. The CDR3 is CASRLNGGDGYTF. The CDR3 DNA is TGCGCCAGCAGACTAAATGGGGGGGATGGCTACACCTTC.

The V gene is TRBV5-1, the J gene TRBJ2-5; 9 nucleotides agree with TRBD2. The CDR3 covers 17 residues. V was clipped by 1 base and J by 0 bases; unmatched bases: 7. Germline lookup yields CDR1 SGHRS and CDR2 YFSETQ. The CDR3 protein is CASSLFSRGGHQETQYF. For the CDR3, the DNA is TGCGCCAGCAGCTTGTTCTCGCGGGGGGGACACCAAGAGACCCAGTACTTC.

The CDR3 here is CASSPRTGQGYTF. The CDR3 region has the DNA TGTGCCAGTAGTCCCCGGACAGGGCAAGGCTACACCTTC. The chain carries TRBV19 and TRBJ1-2; TRBD1 aligns across 8 bases. Germline V gene sequence: CDR1 LNHDA, CDR2 SQIVND (reference sequence). This CDR3 spans 13 amino acids. Trimming took 5 bases from V and 8 from J; bases not matched to a gene: 7.

V is TRBV9 and J is TRBJ1-5; TRBD1 matches at 8 bases. The CDR3 covers 15 residues. V lost 4 bases, J lost 5 bases, and 8 bases stayed unmatched. CDR1 is SGDLS, CDR2 YYNGEE, per germline. The CDR3, as DNA: TGTGCCAGCAGCCCCGAGGACAGGGAGGATCAGCCCCAGCATTTT. It yields the protein CASSPEDREDQPQHF.

The chain couples TRBV4-3 to TRBJ1-3; D perhaps matches TRBD1 (5 bases). The CDR3 has 17 amino acids. Germline V gene sequence: CDR1 LGHNA, CDR2 YSLEER. Between the trimmed V and J ends, which lost 0 bases and 0 bases, there was a span of 12 bases. The CDR3 loop is CASSQDSQVFSGNTIYF. CDR3 nucleotides: TGCGCCAGCAGCCAAGATTCACAGGTTTTCTCTGGAAACACCATATATTTT.

The sample holds one count of this clone. The V gene is TRBV5-1, the J gene TRBJ2-2; 9 nucleotides match TRBD1. J was trimmed by 6 bases and V by 1 base; bases with no gene match: 7. The CDR3 loop spans 16 amino acids. The germline CDR1 and CDR2 sequences are SGHRS and YFSETQ. CDR3 region: CASSLSPTGGSGELFF. CDR3 DNA sequence: TGCGCCAGCAGCTTGTCCCCGACAGGGGGGTCCGGGGAGCTGTTTTTT.

The chain links TRBV27 to TRBJ1-5, with D possibly being TRBD1 (5 bases). The CDR3 runs to 14 residues. The germline gives CDR1 MNHEY, CDR2 SMNVEV (reference sequence). The V and J ends lost 0 bases and 9 bases respectively, with 12 bases between them. CDR3: CASSLSQGIWPQHF. DNA for the CDR3: TGTGCCAGCAGTTTATCGCAGGGAATCTGGCCCCAGCATTTT.

The chain combines TRBV25-1 with TRBJ2-1; tentative D call: TRBD2 (5 bases). Germline V gene sequence: CDR1 MGHDK, CDR2 SYGVNS. The CDR3 has 14 amino acids. Trimming left V 4 bases short and J 6 bases short, with 13 bases between. The CDR3 DNA reads as TGTGCCAGCAGTGCGTCGGGAAAGGGCAATGAGCAGTTCTTC. Its protein product is CASSASGKGNEQFF.

CDR3 in amino acids: CASKSTSGEETQYF. For the CDR3, the DNA is TGTGCCAGCAAATCGACTAGCGGTGAAGAGACCCAGTACTTC. V gene TRBV27 combines with J gene TRBJ2-5; 9 positions match TRBD2. Germline V gene sequence: CDR1 MNHEY, CDR2 SMNVEV (reference sequence). Trimming at V came to 7 bases and at J to 3 bases, leaving 6 bases not matched to a gene. The length of the CDR3 is 14 residues.

This clone was recorded a few times. The chain joins TRBV10-3 to TRBJ2-6; D is possibly TRBD2 (6 bases). V dropped 2 bases and J dropped 2 bases, with 7 bases sitting between them. The germline V gene encodes CDR1 ENHRY and CDR2 SYGVKD. The CDR3 is 15 amino acids. In nucleotides, the CDR3 is TGTGCCATCAGTGAGGGCGGGGCTGGGGCCAACGTCCTGACTTTC. Translating gives CAISEGGAGANVLTF.

This clone has only a few counts. This chain uses TRBV29-1 with TRBJ1-2; TRBD1 matches at 7 bases. CDR3 size: 12 residues. V gave up 5 bases and J gave up 2 bases; unmatched junction bases: 2. The germline CDR1 and CDR2 sequences are SQVTM and ANQGSEA. CDR3 residues: CSVPTGNYGYTF. The CDR3 nucleotides are TGCAGCGTTCCGACAGGGAACTATGGCTACACCTTC.

This clone showed up just once. The chain carries TRBV6-5 and TRBJ1-1, with a tentative D call TRBD1 (6 bases). V lost 5 bases, J lost 1 base, and 11 bases lay in between. The length of the CDR3 is 14 residues. Germline V gives CDR1 MNHEY, CDR2 SVGAGI. In DNA form, the CDR3 reads TGTGCCAGCAGTCGGGACATCGGGAACACTGAAGCTTTCTTT. Protein sequence: CASSRDIGNTEAFF.

V gene TRBV10-3 combines with J gene TRBJ2-7; D may be TRBD2 (7 bases). Trimming took 2 bases from V and 2 from J, leaving 13 bases between them. Germline loops: CDR1 ENHRY, CDR2 SYGVKD. The CDR3 spans 15 residues. The CDR3 protein is CAISERGGYAYEQYF. The CDR3 DNA sequence: TGTGCCATCAGTGAGAGGGGGGGTTACGCCTACGAGCAGTACTTC.

This chain joins TRBV6-1 and TRBJ2-7; 10 bases are shared with TRBD1. The CDR3 runs 12 residues. Germline V lookup: CDR1 MNHNS, CDR2 SASEGT. CDR3 DNA: TGTGCTGAGGGGACAGGGGACTACGAGCAGTACTTC. Translation: CAEGTGDYEQYF.

This chain joins TRBV13 and TRBJ2-7; the match to TRBD1 covers 7 bases. V lost 3 bases to trimming and J lost 6 bases; unmatched junction nucleotides: 8. The CDR3 loop spans 14 amino acids. Germline CDR1 reads PRHDT; CDR2 reads FYEKMQ (reference sequence). This CDR3 reads CASSFRDAGGEQYF. CDR3 nucleotide sequence: TGTGCCAGCAGCTTCCGCGACGCAGGGGGCGAGCAGTACTTC.

A single count supports this clone. The chain employs TRBV7-2 and TRBJ2-5, with 9 bases that match TRBD2. Germline loops: CDR1 SGHTA, CDR2 FQGNSA. The trim removed 5 bases at V and 4 bases at J, leaving 2 bases unmatched. The CDR3 spans 13 residues. The CDR3, as DNA: TGTGCCAGCAGCGGCGGGGGGGTAGAGACCCAGTACTTC. Amino acids: CASSGGGVETQYF.

This clone was observed a handful of times. CDR3: CASSSGQGVLNTEAFF. CDR3 nucleotides: TGCGCCAGCAGCTCGGGACAGGGAGTTTTGAACACTGAAGCTTTCTTT. The gene calls are TRBV5-1 and TRBJ1-1; 9 positions match TRBD1. The CDR3 has 16 amino acids. CDR1 is SGHRS, CDR2 YFSETQ, per germline. J lost 0 bases, V lost 3 bases, and 6 bases had no gene match.

The V and J genes are TRBV7-9 and TRBJ2-7, with a tentative D call TRBD2 (5 bases). Looked up from germline, CDR1 is SEHNR and CDR2 is FQNEAQ (reference sequence). The CDR3 is 13 residues long. Trimming shortened V by 5 bases and J by 3 bases, and 11 bases separated the two germline ends. The CDR3 loop is CASSALGFYEQYF. The CDR3 DNA is TGTGCCAGCAGCGCACTAGGTTTCTACGAGCAGTACTTC.

This chain joins TRBV7-6 and TRBJ2-3; D may be TRBD2 (6 bases). The CDR3 loop spans 14 amino acids. V was pared by 5 bases and J by 6 bases, with 15 bases between. CDR1 and CDR2 from the germline V gene are SGHVS and FNYEAQ. As DNA, the CDR3 is TGTGCCAGCAGCGGGGGGACCGGTCTGGATACGCAGTATTTT. Protein sequence: CASSGGTGLDTQYF.

This clone was observed once. The chain uses TRBV5-1 and TRBJ1-1; TRBD1 is a possible D gene (6 bases). This CDR3 spans 14 amino acids. Germline CDR1 reads SGHRS; CDR2 reads YFSETQ. Trimming removed 5 bases at V and 0 bases at J, with 11 bases between. As DNA, the CDR3 is TGCGCCAGCAGGGTGACAGGATTGAACACTGAAGCTTTCTTT. This codes for CASRVTGLNTEAFF.

The chain links TRBV7-9 to TRBJ1-5, with 7 bases identical to TRBD1. V trimming: 5 bases; J trimming: 4 bases; junction bases outside the gene matches: 14. CDR3 length equals 17 residues. In germline, CDR1 is SEHNR, CDR2 FQNEAQ (reference sequence). DNA of the CDR3: TGTGCCAGCAGCCATCTTGGGACAGCTAACCTAAATCAGCCCCAGCATTTT. Translating it yields CASSHLGTANLNQPQHF. Full variable domain (remainder filled in from reference TRBV7-9 and TRBJ1-5): DTGVSQNPRHKITKRGQNVTFRCDPISEHNRLYWYRQTLGQGPEFLTYFQNEAQLEKSRLLSDRFSAERPKGSFSTLEIQRTEQGDSAMYLCASSHLGTANLNQPQHFGDGTRLSIL.

The rearrangement links TRBV9 to TRBJ2-1; TRBD2 might be the D (5 bases). CDR1 SGDLS and CDR2 YYNGEE come from the germline V gene. V shed 2 bases and J shed 3 bases, with 9 bases lying between them. The CDR3 has 14 amino acids. In nucleotides, the CDR3 is TGTGCCAGCAGCGTCGACTACCGCTACAATGAGCAGTTCTTC. Its protein is CASSVDYRYNEQFF. The complete variable domain, with remaining parts taken from reference TRBV9 and TRBJ2-1, reads DSGVTQTPKHLITATGQRVTLRCSPRSGDLSVYWYQQSLDQGLQFLIQYYNGEERAKGNILERFSAQQFPDLHSELNLSSLELGDSALYFCASSVDYRYNEQFFGPGTRLTVL.

The chain couples TRBV6-5 to TRBJ2-5, with 9 bases lining up with TRBD1. The CDR3 is 15 residues long. Per the germline V gene, CDR1 is MNHEY and CDR2 is SVGAGI. J lost 5 bases, V lost 6 bases, and 10 bases had no gene match. Here the CDR3 reads CASRPPGQGLETQYF. CDR3 sequence (DNA): TGTGCCAGCAGACCCCCGGGACAGGGCTTGGAGACCCAGTACTTC.

V is TRBV5-4 and J is TRBJ2-2; 9 nucleotides line up with TRBD2. V trimming: 4 bases; J trimming: 3 bases; junction bases outside the gene matches: 16. Germline CDR1 and CDR2: SGHNT and YYREEE (reference sequence). The CDR3 totals 19 residues. CDR3 sequence: CASSLPPVAGGRDTGELFF. The CDR3 coding sequence is TGTGCCAGCAGCCTACCTCCCGTGGCGGGGGGGCGGGACACCGGGGAGCTGTTTTTT.

The CDR3 region is CASSQKASGGLYNEQFF. CDR3 coding DNA: TGCGCCAGCAGCCAAAAGGCTAGCGGGGGACTATACAATGAGCAGTTCTTC. The genes are TRBV4-1 and TRBJ2-1, with 10 bases identical to TRBD2. The CDR3 has 17 amino acids. The V gene end was trimmed by 2 bases and the J gene end by 4 bases; junction bases not matched to a gene: 8. Germline CDR1 and CDR2: MGHRA and YSYEKL.

V usage is TRBV7-9 and J usage is TRBJ2-3; 14 nucleotides match TRBD2. CDR1 is SEHNR, CDR2 FQNEAQ, per germline (reference sequence). This CDR3 contains 16 residues. V gave up 5 bases and J gave up 6 bases; unmatched junction bases: 7. DNA for the CDR3: TGTGCCAGCAGCGGGACTAGCGGGGGCCCCGGGGATACGCAGTATTTT. Translated: CASSGTSGGPGDTQYF. Together with reference TRBV7-9 and TRBJ2-3, the CDR3 gives the full variable domain: DTGVSQNPRHKITKRGQNVTFRCDPISEHNRLYWYRQTLGQGPEFLTYFQNEAQLEKSRLLSDRFSAERPKGSFSTLEIQRTEQGDSAMYLCASSGTSGGPGDTQYFGPGTRLTVL.

This clone occurred once. This chain joins TRBV5-6 and TRBJ2-3, with D possibly TRBD1 on 5 matching bases. CDR1 and CDR2 (germline): SGHDT, YYEEEE. There are 13 residues in the CDR3. V lost 4 bases and J lost 5, with 11 bases in between. CDR3 sequence (DNA): TGTGCCAGCAGCAGAAGACAGAGAGATACGCAGTATTTT. Translating it yields CASSRRQRDTQYF.

This clone was seen a few times. The chain has TRBV19 and TRBJ1-2; no clear D gene. The CDR3 is 15 amino acids. Germline values: CDR1 LNHDA, CDR2 SQIVND (reference sequence). V gave up 1 base and J gave up 3 bases, with 12 bases separating them. CDR3 sequence: CASSIGATEYYGYTF. The CDR3 DNA follows: TGTGCCAGTAGTATAGGGGCAACAGAGTACTATGGCTACACCTTC.

The V and J genes are TRBV4-3 and TRBJ1-6, with D perhaps TRBD1 (6 bases). Trimming cost V 0 bases and J 8 bases, with 14 bases left between them. In germline, CDR1 is LGHNA, CDR2 YSLEER. This CDR3 is 16 amino acids long. CDR3 in DNA: TGCGCCAGCAGCCAAGACCCCACAGGGAGAGATTCACCCCTCCACTTT. Protein: CASSQDPTGRDSPLHF.

This clone appeared a few times. This sequence joins TRBV6-4 and TRBJ1-5; a possible D gene is TRBD1 (6 bases). The CDR3 loop spans 17 amino acids. The germline CDR1 and CDR2 sequences are MRHNA and SNTAGT. The V end lost 10 bases, the J end lost 7 bases, and 29 bases lay between the germline ends. The CDR3 protein is CANFGLIKSKGQQPQHF. The DNA of the CDR3 is TGTGCCAACTTCGGGCTTATCAAAAGCAAAGGACAGCAGCCCCAGCATTTT.